These T cell receptor beta chains were read from a single sample in a study of blood T cell repertoires in COVID-19. Sequencing was performed with immunoSEQ multiplex PCR; in TCRdb, only in-frame clones are kept and a portion is missing. The sample records about 46,000 clones, 84% being singletons. Sequenced: peripheral blood. The receptors here all came from a man aged 55 to 70 with acute or convalescent COVID-19. The CDR3 runs from the conserved cysteine through the conserved F or W. D genes are given only for firm matches. A row's size may be missing; if present it is once, few, many or a size class.

j_call: TRBJ2-5
clone_size: -
d_call: -
v_call: TRBV5-8
cdr3_aa: CASSPGERETQYF
cdr3_nt: TGTGCCAGCAGCCCTGGAGAAAGGGAGACCCAGTACTTC

j_call: TRBJ1-5
clone_size: -
d_call: -
v_call: TRBV19
cdr3_aa: CASSIDGGSEPQHF
cdr3_nt: TGTGCCAGTAGTATAGATGGGGGCTCTGAGCCCCAGCATTTT

j_call: TRBJ1-1
clone_size: few
d_call: TRBD1
v_call: TRBV2
cdr3_aa: CASSGLRGRFEAFF
cdr3_nt: TGTGCCAGCAGTGGCCTCAGGGGGCGGTTTGAAGCTTTCTTT

j_call: TRBJ1-3
clone_size: -
d_call: TRBD1
v_call: TRBV10-3
cdr3_aa: CAAEGASGNTIYF
cdr3_nt: TGTGCCGCCGAGGGGGCGTCTGGAAACACCATATATTTT

j_call: TRBJ2-3
clone_size: -
d_call: TRBD2
v_call: TRBV3-1/TRBV3-2
cdr3_aa: CASSQPAGASTDTQYF
cdr3_nt: TGTGCCAGCAGCCAGCCAGCGGGGGCCAGCACAGATACGCAGTATTTT

j_call: TRBJ1-1
clone_size: -
d_call: -
v_call: TRBV11-2
cdr3_aa: CASSLGDGGTEAFF
cdr3_nt: TGTGCCAGCAGCTTAGGTGACGGCGGCACTGAAGCTTTCTTT

j_call: TRBJ1-2
clone_size: -
d_call: -
v_call: TRBV27
cdr3_aa: CASSNTNYGYTF
cdr3_nt: TGTGCCAGCAGTAATACAAACTATGGCTACACCTTC

j_call: TRBJ2-7
clone_size: -
d_call: -
v_call: TRBV19
cdr3_aa: CASSIWGGRQASYEQYF
cdr3_nt: TGTGCCAGTAGTATATGGGGGGGTCGACAGGCCTCCTACGAGCAGTACTTC

j_call: TRBJ1-2
clone_size: -
d_call: TRBD1
v_call: TRBV19
cdr3_aa: CASSIAPGQTGYGYTF
cdr3_nt: TGTGCCAGTAGTATAGCTCCGGGACAGACAGGGTATGGCTACACCTTC

j_call: TRBJ1-2
clone_size: -
d_call: -
v_call: TRBV9
cdr3_aa: CASSVARENYGYTF
cdr3_nt: TGTGCCAGCAGCGTAGCTAGGGAGAACTATGGCTACACCTTC

j_call: TRBJ2-7
clone_size: -
d_call: -
v_call: TRBV4-1
cdr3_aa: CASSPQEAGYEQYF
cdr3_nt: TGCGCCAGCAGCCCCCAGGAGGCAGGCTACGAGCAGTACTTC

j_call: TRBJ2-7
clone_size: -
d_call: -
v_call: TRBV5-6
cdr3_aa: CASSPATGIYEQYF
cdr3_nt: TGTGCCAGCAGCCCAGCAACAGGGATTTACGAGCAGTACTTC